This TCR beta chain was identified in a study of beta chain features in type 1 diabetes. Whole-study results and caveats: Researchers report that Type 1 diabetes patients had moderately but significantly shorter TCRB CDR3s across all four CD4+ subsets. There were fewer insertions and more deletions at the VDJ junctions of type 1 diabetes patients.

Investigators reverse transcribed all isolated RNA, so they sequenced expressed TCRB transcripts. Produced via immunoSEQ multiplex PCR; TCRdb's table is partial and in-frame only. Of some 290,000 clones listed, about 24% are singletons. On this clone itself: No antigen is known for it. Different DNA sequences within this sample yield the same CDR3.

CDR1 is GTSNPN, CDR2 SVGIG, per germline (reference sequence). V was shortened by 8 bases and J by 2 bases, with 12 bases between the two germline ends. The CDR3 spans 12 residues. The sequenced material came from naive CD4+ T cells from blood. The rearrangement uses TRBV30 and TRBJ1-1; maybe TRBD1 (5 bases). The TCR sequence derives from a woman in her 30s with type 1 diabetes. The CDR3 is CAGGRGNTEAFF. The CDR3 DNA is TGTGCCGGAGGGCGGGGCAACACTGAAGCTTTCTTT.